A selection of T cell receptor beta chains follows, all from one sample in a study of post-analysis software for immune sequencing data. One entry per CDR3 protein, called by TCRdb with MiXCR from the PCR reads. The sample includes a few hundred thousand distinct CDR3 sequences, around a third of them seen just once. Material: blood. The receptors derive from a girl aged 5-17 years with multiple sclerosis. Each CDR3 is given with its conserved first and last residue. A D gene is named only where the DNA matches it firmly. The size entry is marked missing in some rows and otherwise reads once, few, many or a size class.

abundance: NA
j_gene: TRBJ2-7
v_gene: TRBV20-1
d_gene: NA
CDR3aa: CSAKMSAVSSYEQYF
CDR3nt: TGCAGTGCTAAAATGTCAGCGGTTAGCTCCTACGAGCAGTACTTC

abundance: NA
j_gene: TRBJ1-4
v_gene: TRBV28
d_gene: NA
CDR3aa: CASRQAFNEKLFF
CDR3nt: TGTGCCAGCCGCCAGGCATTTAATGAAAAACTGTTTTTT

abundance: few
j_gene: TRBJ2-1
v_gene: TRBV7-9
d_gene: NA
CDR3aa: CASSLTDGNNEQFF
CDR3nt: TGTGCCAGCAGCTTAACGGACGGTAACAATGAGCAGTTCTTC

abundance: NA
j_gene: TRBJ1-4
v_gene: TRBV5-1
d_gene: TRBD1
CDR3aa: CASSARTGVNEKLFF
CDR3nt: TGCGCCAGCAGTGCGCGGACAGGGGTTAATGAAAAACTGTTTTTT

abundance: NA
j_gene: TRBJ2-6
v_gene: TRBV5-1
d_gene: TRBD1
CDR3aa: CASSKTGGLGANVLTF
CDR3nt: TGCGCCAGCAGCAAGACAGGGGGCTTAGGGGCCAACGTCCTGACTTTC

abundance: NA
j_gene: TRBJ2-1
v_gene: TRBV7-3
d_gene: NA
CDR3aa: CASSPSQGPYNEQFF
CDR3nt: TGTGCCAGCAGCCCCTCCCAGGGACCCTACAATGAGCAGTTCTTC

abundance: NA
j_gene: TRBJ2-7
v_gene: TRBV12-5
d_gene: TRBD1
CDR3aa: CASGFYRGEHEQYF
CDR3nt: TGTGCTAGTGGTTTCTACAGGGGAGAGCACGAGCAGTACTTC

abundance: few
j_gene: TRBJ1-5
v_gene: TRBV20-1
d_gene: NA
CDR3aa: CSALQGSNQPQHF
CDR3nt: TGCAGTGCCCTACAGGGCAGCAATCAGCCCCAGCATTTT

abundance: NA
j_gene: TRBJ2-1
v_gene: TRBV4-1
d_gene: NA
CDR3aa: CASSQGADGGEQFF
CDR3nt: TGCGCCAGCAGCCAAGGCGCCGATGGTGGTGAGCAGTTCTTC

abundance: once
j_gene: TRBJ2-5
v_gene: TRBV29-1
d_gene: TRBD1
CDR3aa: CSVDGLETGDIDQYF
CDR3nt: TGCAGCGTCGACGGATTAGAGACAGGGGATATAGACCAGTACTTC

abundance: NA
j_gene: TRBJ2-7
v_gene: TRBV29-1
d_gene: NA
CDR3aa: CSVFDLRYEQYF
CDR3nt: TGCAGCGTCTTCGACCTTCGCTACGAGCAGTACTTC

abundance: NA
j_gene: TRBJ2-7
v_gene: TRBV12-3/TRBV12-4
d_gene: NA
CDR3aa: CASSRRQTGAYEQYF
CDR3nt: TGTGCCAGCAGCCGACGGCAGACCGGAGCTTACGAGCAGTACTTC

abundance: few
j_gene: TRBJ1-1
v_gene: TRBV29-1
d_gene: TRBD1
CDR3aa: CSVEGTGLRTEAFF
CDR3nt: TGCAGCGTTGAAGGGACAGGGTTGCGCACTGAAGCTTTCTTT

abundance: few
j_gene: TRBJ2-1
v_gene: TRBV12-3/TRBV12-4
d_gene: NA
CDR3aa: CASRIDSNEQFF
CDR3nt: TGTGCCAGCAGGATAGACTCCAATGAGCAGTTCTTC

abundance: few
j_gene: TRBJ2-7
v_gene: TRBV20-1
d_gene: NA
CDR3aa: CSANRAYEQYF
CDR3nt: TGCAGTGCTAACAGGGCCTACGAGCAGTACTTC

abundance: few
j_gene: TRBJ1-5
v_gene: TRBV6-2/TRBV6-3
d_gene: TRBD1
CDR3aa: CASMGYGTGPLVSNQPQHF
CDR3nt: TGTGCCAGCATGGGCTACGGGACAGGGCCTTTAGTTAGCAATCAGCCCCAGCATTTT

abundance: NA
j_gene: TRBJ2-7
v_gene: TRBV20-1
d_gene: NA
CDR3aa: CSAAGSGDTQYF
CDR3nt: TGCAGTGCCGCCGGGAGCGGAGACACCCAGTACTTC

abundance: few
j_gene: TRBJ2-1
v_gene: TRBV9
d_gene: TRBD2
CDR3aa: CASSAPRGGTDNEQFF
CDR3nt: TGTGCCAGCAGCGCCCCTCGGGGGGGGACCGACAATGAGCAGTTCTTC

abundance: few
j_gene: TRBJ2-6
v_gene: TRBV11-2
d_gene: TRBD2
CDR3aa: CASSSTSGGPLGGANVLTF
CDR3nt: TGTGCCAGCAGCTCGACTAGCGGGGGACCCCTGGGGGGGGCCAACGTCCTGACTTTC

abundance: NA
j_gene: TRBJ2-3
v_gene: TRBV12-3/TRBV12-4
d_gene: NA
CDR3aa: CASSPLTTSTDTQYF
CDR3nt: TGTGCCAGCAGCCCCCTGACTACTAGCACAGATACGCAGTATTTT

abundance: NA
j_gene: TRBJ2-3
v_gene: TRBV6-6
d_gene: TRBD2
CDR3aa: CASIRAGSDTDTQYF
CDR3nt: TGTGCCAGCATCAGAGCGGGGTCTGACACAGATACGCAGTATTTT

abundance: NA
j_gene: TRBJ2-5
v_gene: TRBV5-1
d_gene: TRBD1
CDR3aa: CASSTGQGGETQYF
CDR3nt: TGCGCCAGCAGCACGGGACAGGGAGGGGAGACCCAGTACTTC

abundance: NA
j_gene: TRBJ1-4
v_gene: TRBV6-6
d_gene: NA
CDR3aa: CASSYVQGEEKLFF
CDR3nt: TGTGCCAGCAGTTACGTACAGGGTGAGGAAAAACTGTTTTTT

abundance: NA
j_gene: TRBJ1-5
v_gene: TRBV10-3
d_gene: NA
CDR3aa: CAIKEKGREANARDQPQHF
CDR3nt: TGTGCCATCAAGGAGAAGGGCCGCGAGGCTAACGCGAGGGATCAGCCCCAGCATTTT

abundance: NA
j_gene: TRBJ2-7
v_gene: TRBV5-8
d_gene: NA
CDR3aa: CASSPRRSYEQYF
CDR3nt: TGTGCCAGCAGCCCCAGACGCTCCTACGAGCAGTACTTC

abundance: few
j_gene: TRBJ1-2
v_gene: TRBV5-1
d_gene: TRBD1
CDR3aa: CASSLDTGGYGYTF
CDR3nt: TGCGCCAGCAGCTTGGATACAGGGGGTTATGGCTACACCTTC

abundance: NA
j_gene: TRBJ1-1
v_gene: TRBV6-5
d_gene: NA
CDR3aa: CASSSGIGFTDTEAFF
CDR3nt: TGTGCCAGCAGTTCAGGGATAGGGTTCACGGACACTGAAGCTTTCTTT

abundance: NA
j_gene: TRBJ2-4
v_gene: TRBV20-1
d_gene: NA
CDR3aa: CSATGATYKQYF
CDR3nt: TGCAGTGCTACAGGGGCCACCTACAAGCAGTACTTC

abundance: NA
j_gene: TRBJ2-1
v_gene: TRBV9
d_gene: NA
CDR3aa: CASSVEGETYNEQFF
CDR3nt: TGTGCCAGCAGCGTAGAGGGGGAGACCTACAATGAGCAGTTCTTC

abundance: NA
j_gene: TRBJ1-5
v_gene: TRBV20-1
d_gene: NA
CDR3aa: CSARPFEGLGNQPQHF
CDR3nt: TGCAGTGCTAGGCCTTTTGAAGGACTGGGCAATCAGCCCCAGCATTTT

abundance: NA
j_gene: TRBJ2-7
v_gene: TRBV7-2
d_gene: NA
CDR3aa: CASNEGGARYEQYF
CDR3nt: TGTGCCAGCAACGAGGGGGGGGCCCGCTATGAGCAGTACTTC

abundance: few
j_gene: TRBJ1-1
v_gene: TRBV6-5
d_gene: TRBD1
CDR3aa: CASSYLRQGLVERRWGNTEAFF
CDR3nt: TGTGCCAGCAGTTACTTACGACAGGGCTTAGTGGAGAGACGTTGGGGGAACACTGAAGCTTTCTTT

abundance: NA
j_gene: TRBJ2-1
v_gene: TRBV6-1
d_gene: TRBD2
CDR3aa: CASSDTAGGYNEQFF
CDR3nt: TGTGCCAGCAGTGATACGGCGGGAGGCTACAATGAGCAGTTCTTC

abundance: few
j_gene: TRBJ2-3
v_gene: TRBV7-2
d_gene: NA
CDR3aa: CASSLLMMTDTQYF
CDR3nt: TGTGCCAGCAGCTTATTGATGATGACAGATACGCAGTATTTT

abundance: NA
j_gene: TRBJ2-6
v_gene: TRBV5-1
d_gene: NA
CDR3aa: CASSFAPGGKGANVLTF
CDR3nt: TGCGCCAGCAGCTTTGCTCCTGGGGGGAAAGGGGCCAACGTCCTGACTTTC

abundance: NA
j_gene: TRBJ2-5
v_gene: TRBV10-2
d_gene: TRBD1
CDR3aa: CASSDSILKARGETQYF
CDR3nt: TGCGCCAGCAGTGACTCGATATTGAAGGCCAGGGGGGAGACCCAGTACTTC

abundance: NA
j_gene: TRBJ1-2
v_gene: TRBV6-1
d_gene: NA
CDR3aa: CASSEALQGTYGYTF
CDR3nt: TGTGCCAGCAGTGAAGCTTTACAGGGCACCTATGGCTACACCTTC

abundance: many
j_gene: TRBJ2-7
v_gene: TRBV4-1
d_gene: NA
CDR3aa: CASSQEVVSYEQYF
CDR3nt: TGCGCCAGCAGCCAAGAGGTGGTTTCCTACGAGCAGTACTTC

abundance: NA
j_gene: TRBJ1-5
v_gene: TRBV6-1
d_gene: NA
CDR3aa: CASSASGMDQPQHF
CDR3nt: TGTGCCAGCAGTGCCTCAGGGATGGATCAGCCCCAGCATTTT

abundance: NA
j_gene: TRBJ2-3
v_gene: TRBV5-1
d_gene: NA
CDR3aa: CASSLGGEDTQYF
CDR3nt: TGCGCCAGCAGCTTGGGGGGGGAAGATACGCAGTATTTT

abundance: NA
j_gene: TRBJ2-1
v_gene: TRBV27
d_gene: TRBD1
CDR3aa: CASSGQGAPYNEQFF
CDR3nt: TGTGCCAGCAGTGGACAGGGGGCCCCCTACAATGAGCAGTTCTTC

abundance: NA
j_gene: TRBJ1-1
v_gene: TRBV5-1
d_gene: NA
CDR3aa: CASSSAGGVDWRTEAFF
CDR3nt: TGCGCCAGCAGCTCGGCAGGTGGGGTTGATTGGCGCACTGAAGCTTTCTTT

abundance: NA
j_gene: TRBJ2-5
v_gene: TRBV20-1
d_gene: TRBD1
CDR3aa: CRPGTGLWETQYF
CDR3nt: TGCAGGCCCGGGACAGGGTTATGGGAGACCCAGTACTTC

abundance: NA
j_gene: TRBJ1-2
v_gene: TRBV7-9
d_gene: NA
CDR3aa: CASSLDGEVGYTF
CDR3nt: TGTGCCAGCAGCCTCGACGGGGAGGTGGGCTACACCTTC

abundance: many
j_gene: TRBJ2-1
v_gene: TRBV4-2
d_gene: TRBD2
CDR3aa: CASESGGTYNEQFF
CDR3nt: TGTGCCAGCGAGAGCGGGGGAACCTACAATGAGCAGTTCTTC

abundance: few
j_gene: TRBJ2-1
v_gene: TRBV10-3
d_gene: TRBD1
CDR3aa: CAIRGQGTTYNEQFF
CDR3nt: TGTGCCATCAGAGGACAGGGGACCACCTACAATGAGCAGTTCTTC

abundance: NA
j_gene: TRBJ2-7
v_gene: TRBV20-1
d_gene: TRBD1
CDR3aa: CSARGPGQGMNEQYF
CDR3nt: TGCAGTGCTAGAGGGCCGGGACAGGGTATGAACGAGCAGTACTTC

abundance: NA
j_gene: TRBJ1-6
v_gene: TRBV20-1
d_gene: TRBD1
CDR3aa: CSARFDRGNNSPLHF
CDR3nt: TGCAGTGCTAGATTCGACAGGGGGAATAATTCACCCCTCCACTTT

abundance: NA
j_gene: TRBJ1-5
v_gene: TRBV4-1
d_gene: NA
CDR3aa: CASSQLAATGAGNQPQHF
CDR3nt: TGCGCCAGCAGCCAACTCGCCGCGACAGGCGCTGGCAATCAGCCCCAGCATTTT

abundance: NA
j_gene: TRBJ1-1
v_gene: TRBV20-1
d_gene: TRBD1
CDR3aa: CSARGQGANTEAFF
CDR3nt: TGCAGTGCTAGAGGGCAGGGGGCCAACACTGAAGCTTTCTTT

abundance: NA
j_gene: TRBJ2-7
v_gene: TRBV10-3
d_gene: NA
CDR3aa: CAISESKSGGGYEQYF
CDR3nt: TGTGCCATCAGTGAGTCGAAATCTGGGGGCGGATACGAGCAGTACTTC

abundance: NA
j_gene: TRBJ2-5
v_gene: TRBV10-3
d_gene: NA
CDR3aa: CAISEGRGSAETQYF
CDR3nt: TGTGCCATCAGTGAAGGCAGGGGAAGCGCAGAGACCCAGTACTTC

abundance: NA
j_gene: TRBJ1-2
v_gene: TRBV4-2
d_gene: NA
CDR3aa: CASSQPWGGNYGYTF
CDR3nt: TGTGCCAGCAGCCAGCCGTGGGGCGGTAACTATGGCTACACCTTC

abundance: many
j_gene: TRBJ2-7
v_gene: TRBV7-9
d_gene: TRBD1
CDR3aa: CASRITGGDEQYF
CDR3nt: TGTGCCAGCAGAATTACAGGGGGCGACGAGCAGTACTTC

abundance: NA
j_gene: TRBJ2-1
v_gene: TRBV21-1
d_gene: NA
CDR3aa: CASAKRRPDREIGAYNEQFF
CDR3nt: TGTGCCAGCGCCAAAAGAAGGCCGGACAGGGAAATCGGGGCATACAATGAGCAGTTCTTC

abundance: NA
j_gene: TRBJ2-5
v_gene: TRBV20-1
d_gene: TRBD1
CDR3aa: CSATTGTGEETQYF
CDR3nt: TGCAGTGCGACGACCGGGACAGGGGAAGAGACCCAGTACTTC

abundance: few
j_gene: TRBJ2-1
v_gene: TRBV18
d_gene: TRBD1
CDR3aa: CASSPGQGDYNEQFF
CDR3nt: TGTGCCAGCTCACCCGGACAGGGGGATTACAATGAGCAGTTCTTC

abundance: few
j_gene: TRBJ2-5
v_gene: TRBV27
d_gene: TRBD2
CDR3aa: CATRAGGSQETQYF
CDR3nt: TGTGCCACCAGAGCGGGGGGGTCCCAAGAGACCCAGTACTTC

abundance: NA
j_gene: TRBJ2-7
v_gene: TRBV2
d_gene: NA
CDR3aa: CASSNEQYF
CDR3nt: TGTGCCAGCTCTAACGAGCAGTACTTC